The 5 T cell receptor beta chains presented below share a single source sample, sequenced in a study of T cell repertoires in cytomegalovirus infection. TCRdb recomputed calls from the reads with MiXCR, one row per CDR3 protein. The table lists 450,000 to 550,000 distinct CDR3 sequences, 42% of them singletons. No antigens are known for them. Source: cultured PBMCs, taken from culture after CMV antigen stimulation. The receptors stem from a human donor in good health (CMV status not recorded). Some clones in this sample may be carry-over from other donors' samples.

The rearrangement links TRBV5-1 to TRBJ2-5; no clear D gene. Germline lookup yields CDR1 SGHRS and CDR2 YFSETQ. V was trimmed by 4 bases and J by 1 base, leaving 14 bases between them. The CDR3 contains 15 residues. The CDR3 region has the DNA TGCGCCAGCAGCGTGGACCTGACTGTCCAAGAGACCCAGTACTTC. It codes for CASSVDLTVQETQYF.

This clonotype has just a few counts. This sequence joins TRBV7-2 and TRBJ1-1; D not resolved. V lost 5 bases and J 0 bases, leaving 13 bases between the germline ends. CDR1 is SGHTA and CDR2 is FQGNSA in the germline V gene. The CDR3 is 15 residues long. The CDR3 nucleotides are TGTGCCAGCAGCGTAACACCGTGGGTGAACACTGAAGCTTTCTTT. Translation: CASSVTPWVNTEAFF. Full variable domain (outside the CDR3, taken from reference TRBV7-2 and TRBJ1-1): GAGVSQSPSNKVTEKGKDVELRCDPISGHTALYWYRQSLGQGLEFLIYFQGNSAPDKSGLPSDRFSAERTGGSVSTLTIQRTQQEDSAVYLCASSVTPWVNTEAFFGQGTRLTVV.

V is TRBV20-1 and J is TRBJ2-2; 11 nucleotides line up with TRBD2. Germline V gene data show CDR1 as DFQATT and CDR2 as SNEGSKA (reference sequence). The CDR3 has 16 residues. The ends lost 5 bases at V and 0 bases at J; junction bases unmatched: 5. The CDR3 DNA sequence: TGCAGTGCTCTTAATAGCGGGGGGGCGAACACCGGGGAGCTGTTTTTT. It specifies CSALNSGGANTGELFF.

This clonotype was recorded a few times. The V and J genes are TRBV10-2 and TRBJ1-2, with D uncertain. Trimming removed 4 bases at V and 8 bases at J, with 8 bases between. CDR1 and CDR2 (germline): WSHSY, SAAADI. CDR3 length: 11 residues. The CDR3 loop is CASSGSLGYTF. CDR3 bases: TGCGCCAGCAGTGGGTCGTTGGGCTACACCTTC.

In its sample, this clonotype was seen once. V usage is TRBV20-1 and J usage is TRBJ2-3; D not certain. V lost 6 bases to trimming and J lost 2 bases, with 12 bases between them. Per germline, CDR1 DFQATT and CDR2 SNEGSKA (reference sequence). CDR3 size: 13 residues. The CDR3 sequence: CSAKGRNTDTQYF. The CDR3 DNA reads TGCAGTGCAAAAGGACGGAACACAGATACGCAGTATTTT.